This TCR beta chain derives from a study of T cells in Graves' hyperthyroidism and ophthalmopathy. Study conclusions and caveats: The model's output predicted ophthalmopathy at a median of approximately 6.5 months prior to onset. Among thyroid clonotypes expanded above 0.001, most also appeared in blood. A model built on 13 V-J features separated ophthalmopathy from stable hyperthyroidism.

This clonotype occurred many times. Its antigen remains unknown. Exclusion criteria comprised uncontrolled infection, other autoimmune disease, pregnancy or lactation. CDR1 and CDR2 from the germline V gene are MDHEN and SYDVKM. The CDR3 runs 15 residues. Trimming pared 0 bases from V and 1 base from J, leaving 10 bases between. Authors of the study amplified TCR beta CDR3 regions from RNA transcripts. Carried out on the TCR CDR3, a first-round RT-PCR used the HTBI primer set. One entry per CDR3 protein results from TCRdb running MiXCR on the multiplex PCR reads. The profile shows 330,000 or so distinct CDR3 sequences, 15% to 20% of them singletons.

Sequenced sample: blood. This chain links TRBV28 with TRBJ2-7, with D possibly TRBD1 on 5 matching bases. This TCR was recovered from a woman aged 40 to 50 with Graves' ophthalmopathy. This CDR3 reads CASSLWDTSSYEQYF. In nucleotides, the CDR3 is TGTGCCAGCAGTTTATGGGACACGTCGTCCTACGAGCAGTACTTC.